Listed below are T cell receptor beta chains from one sample, sequenced in a study of blood T cells in healthy people across ages. Each CDR3 protein is one row after TCRdb ran MiXCR on the 5' RACE reads. Of approximately 2,000,000 distinct CDR3 sequences in the sample, 39% were seen once. The sequenced sample was blood. These TCRs come from a human donor in good health. CDR3s include the opening cysteine and the closing phenylalanine or tryptophan. Fields, in order: clone size, J gene, D gene, V gene, CDR3 protein, CDR3 DNA. The D gene is left open where the match is weak. The listing skips clone size in some rows; elsewhere it reads once, few, many or a size class.

few | TRBJ2-7 | NA | TRBV29-1 | CSGQGGTTYEQYF | TGCAGCGGGCAGGGTGGCACTACCTACGAGCAGTACTTC
NA | TRBJ2-7 | NA | TRBV5-1 | CASSLAKANSYEQYF | TGCGCCAGCAGCTTGGCCAAAGCCAACTCCTACGAGCAGTACTTC
NA | TRBJ2-3 | TRBD2 | TRBV19 | CASSNAGTSGSTDTQYF | TGTGCCAGTAGTAACGCCGGGACTAGCGGCAGCACAGATACGCAGTATTTT
NA | TRBJ1-2 | NA | TRBV4-3 | CASSQVGGRYTF | TGCGCCAGCAGCCAAGTTGGGGGTCGCTACACCTTC
few | TRBJ1-1 | NA | TRBV5-1 | CASSLGKDMNTEAFF | TGCGCCAGCAGCTTGGGAAAGGACATGAACACTGAAGCTTTCTTT
NA | TRBJ2-7 | NA | TRBV5-6 | CASSLELWGADEQYF | TGTGCCAGCAGCTTGGAACTGTGGGGGGCGGACGAGCAGTACTTC
few | TRBJ2-5 | TRBD1 | TRBV28 | CASSLPMTGGEETQYF | TGTGCCAGCAGTTTACCCATGACAGGGGGCGAGGAGACCCAGTACTTC
NA | TRBJ2-7 | NA | TRBV7-9 | CASSPFADSFYEQYF | TGTGCCAGCAGCCCCTTTGCGGACAGTTTCTACGAGCAGTACTTC
NA | TRBJ2-4 | TRBD2 | TRBV7-2 | CASSLSLAGYKNIQYF | TGTGCCAGCAGCTTAAGCCTAGCGGGGTACAAAAACATTCAGTACTTC
NA | TRBJ2-7 | TRBD2 | TRBV7-2 | CASSFHSGGWYEQYF | TGTGCCAGCAGCTTTCACAGCGGGGGATGGTACGAGCAGTACTTC
NA | TRBJ2-1 | NA | TRBV9 | CASRGPDEQFF | TGTGCCAGCAGGGGGCCCGATGAGCAGTTCTTC
few | TRBJ2-1 | NA | TRBV29-1 | CSVPSRSEQFF | TGCAGCGTTCCTAGCAGGAGTGAGCAGTTCTTC
few | TRBJ2-3 | NA | TRBV12-3/TRBV12-4 | CAIRRPLGDTQYF | TGTGCCATCCGCAGGCCCCTGGGAGATACGCAGTATTTT
few | TRBJ2-1 | TRBD2 | TRBV14 | CASSQPGGAWNEQFF | TGTGCCAGCAGCCAACCCGGGGGGGCCTGGAATGAGCAGTTCTTC
NA | TRBJ2-3 | NA | TRBV5-1 | CASRSFANRIRTDTQYF | TGCGCCAGCAGGAGTTTTGCTAACCGGATTAGGACAGATACGCAGTATTTT
NA | TRBJ1-2 | TRBD1 | TRBV5-1 | CASSPTGAHYGYTF | TGCGCCAGCAGCCCAACAGGGGCGCACTATGGCTACACCTTC
NA | TRBJ1-2 | NA | TRBV20-1 | CSAREASKVYGYTF | TGCAGTGCCAGAGAAGCTTCAAAAGTTTATGGCTACACCTTC
few | TRBJ2-1 | NA | TRBV12-3/TRBV12-4 | CASTERSLSEQFF | TGTGCCAGCACCGAGCGGTCCCTCAGTGAGCAGTTCTTC
once | TRBJ1-1 | NA | TRBV7-8 | CASSLVGGGVNTEAFF | TGTGCCAGCAGCTTAGTTGGAGGGGGGGTGAACACTGAAGCTTTCTTT
NA | TRBJ2-1 | NA | TRBV7-9 | CASSPLQLGQFF | TGTGCCAGCAGCCCTCTCCAACTGGGGCAGTTCTTC
NA | TRBJ1-2 | NA | TRBV2 | CASLSKGDGYTF | TGTGCCAGCTTGTCTAAGGGGGATGGCTACACCTTC
few | TRBJ2-7 | NA | TRBV20-1 | CSARGSQDRDYYEQYF | TGCAGTGCTAGAGGCAGCCAGGACAGGGACTACTACGAGCAGTACTTC